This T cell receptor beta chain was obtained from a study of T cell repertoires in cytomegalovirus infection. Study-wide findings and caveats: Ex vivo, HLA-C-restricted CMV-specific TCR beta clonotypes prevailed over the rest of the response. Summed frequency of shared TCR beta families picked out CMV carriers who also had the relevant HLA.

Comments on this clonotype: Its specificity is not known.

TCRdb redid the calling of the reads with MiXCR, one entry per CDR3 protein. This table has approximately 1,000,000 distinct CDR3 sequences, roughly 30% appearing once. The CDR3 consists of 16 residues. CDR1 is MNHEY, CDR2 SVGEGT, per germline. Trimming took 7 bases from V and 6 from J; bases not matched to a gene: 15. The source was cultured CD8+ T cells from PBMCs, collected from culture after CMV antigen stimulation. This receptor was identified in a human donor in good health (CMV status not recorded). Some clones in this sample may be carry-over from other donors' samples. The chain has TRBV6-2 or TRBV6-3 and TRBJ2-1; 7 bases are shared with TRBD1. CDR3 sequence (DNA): TGTGCCAGCACCCGATTGGGACAGTTGAGTTTCAATGAGCAGTTCTTC. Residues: CASTRLGQLSFNEQFF.